This T cell receptor (beta chain) was retrieved from a study of cytomegalovirus exposure and HLA in healthy donors. PCR used 60 Vbeta primers and 13 Jbeta primers. Assay: immunoSEQ multiplex PCR; the TCRdb copy retains only in-frame clones and omits some. The data hold about 140,000 clones, with more than 60% observed a single time. The donors (healthy individuals) were bone marrow donors. Study-wide results and caveats: Within an earlier analysis, most TCR beta V segments proved productive either about 87% or about 30% of the time. Indistinguishable V segments such as TRBV6-2 and TRBV6-3 were excluded.

After removal of 1 base from V and 3 bases from J, the junction contained 8 bases not matched to a gene. There are 16 residues in the CDR3. Germline lookup yields CDR1 SGHDN and CDR2 FVKESK. Remarks on this clone: Its antigen is as yet unknown.

The sequence came from a female donor in good health and CMV-seronegative. V usage is TRBV14 and J usage is TRBJ2-7; TRBD1 aligns across 8 bases. The sample consisted of PBMCs. The chain's CDR3 is CASSQGAWTGSYEQYF. In DNA form, the CDR3 reads TGTGCCAGCAGCCAAGGGGCTTGGACAGGGAGCTACGAGCAGTACTTC.